This is a list of T cell receptor beta chains from one sample in a study of blood T cell repertoires in COVID-19. The table came from immunoSEQ multiplex PCR; TCRdb's copy has only in-frame clones and leaves some out. The data contain some 99,000 clones, approximately 87% of them singletons. The sequencing sample was made of peripheral blood. The receptors were gathered from a woman aged 55-69 years with acute or convalescent COVID-19. The CDR3 runs from the conserved cysteine through the conserved F or W. The order of the fields is V gene, clone size, J gene, CDR3 length, D gene, CDR3 DNA, CDR3 protein. D genes are given only for firm matches. Part of the rows lack a size; the others show once, few, many or a class for expanded clones.

TRBV27,NA,TRBJ1-1,15,NA,TGTGCCAGCAGTTTACTCGGGAGCACGAACACTGAAGCTTTCTTT,CASSLLGSTNTEAFF
TRBV18,NA,TRBJ2-2,16,TRBD2,TGTGCCAGCTCCCCCCGACTAGCGGAGAACACCGGGGAGCTGTTTTTT,CASSPRLAENTGELFF
TRBV5-6,NA,TRBJ1-2,14,NA,TGTGCCAGCAGCTTGGGGAGACAGGTCTATGGCTACACCTTC,CASSLGRQVYGYTF
TRBV18,NA,TRBJ2-2,15,NA,TGTGCCAGCTCACCACAGGGGCAACTCACCGGGGAGCTGTTTTTT,CASSPQGQLTGELFF
TRBV2,NA,TRBJ2-3,15,TRBD1,TGTGCCAGCACCCGAGAGAGGGGGCTGTCGGATACGCAGTATTTT,CASTRERGLSDTQYF
TRBV6-5,few,TRBJ2-7,14,TRBD1,TGTGCCAGCAGTTTCGGACAGGGCCCCTACGAGCAGTACTTC,CASSFGQGPYEQYF
TRBV19,NA,TRBJ2-6,16,NA,TGTGCCAGTGATGGGCAAGCCGCCTCTGGGGCCAACGTCCTGACTTTC,CASDGQAASGANVLTF
TRBV7-8,few,TRBJ2-1,16,TRBD2,TGTGCCAGCAGCTTAGTAGCGGGAGGGGCCCCCGGCGAGCAGTTCTTC,CASSLVAGGAPGEQFF
TRBV7-2,NA,TRBJ1-1,14,TRBD1,TGTGCCAGCAGCCCTAGGACAGGGAACACTGAAGCTTTCTTT,CASSPRTGNTEAFF
TRBV7-2,NA,TRBJ2-1,15,TRBD2,TGTGCCAGCAGCCAGAGCGGGACCCCCTACAATGAGCAGTTCTTC,CASSQSGTPYNEQFF